These 8 T cell receptor beta chains were all obtained from the same sample, sequenced in a study of identical twins. Via MiXCR, TCRdb re-called the 5' RACE reads, giving one row per CDR3 protein. Of about 730,000 distinct CDR3 sequences listed, approximately 22% were seen once; the top ten hold about 4.3%. The data were also submitted as part of a second study, on T cells expressing NK-cell markers.

Material: PBMCs. The receptors derive from a woman aged 18-30 years in good health.

This clonotype came up a few times. J is TRBJ2-7 and V is TRBV6-1; a weak D match, TRBD2 (5 bases). Per the germline V gene, CDR1 is MNHNS and CDR2 is SASEGT. The CDR3 is made up of 12 amino acids. V lost 7 bases and J 5 bases, leaving 12 bases between the germline ends. The DNA of the CDR3 is TGTGCCAGCATGCCCCGACTAAACGAGCAGTACTTC. Residues: CASMPRLNEQYF.

This sequence joins TRBV3-1 and TRBJ1-2; unclear D gene. Trimming cost V 8 bases and J 2 bases, with 9 bases left between them. Germline values: CDR1 LGHDT, CDR2 YNNKEL (reference sequence). This CDR3 has 12 residues. The CDR3 here is CASGEGNYGYTF. CDR3 coding DNA: TGTGCCAGCGGGGAGGGAAACTATGGCTACACCTTC.

This clonotype was detected only a few times. This sequence joins TRBV6-2 or TRBV6-3 and TRBJ2-7; D uncertain. This CDR3 has 14 amino acids. Germline CDR1 is MNHEY and CDR2 is SVGEGT. The V and J ends lost 0 bases and 0 bases respectively, with 6 bases between them. The CDR3 region has the DNA TGTGCCAGCAGTTACTCGGCTCGCTCCTACGAGCAGTACTTC. As protein: CASSYSARSYEQYF.

The chain employs TRBV25-1 and TRBJ2-3; no clear D gene. Looked up from germline, CDR1 is MGHDK and CDR2 is SYGVNS. The ends were cut back, 1 base at V and 12 bases at J, with 11 bases in the middle. The CDR3 has 12 residues. CDR3 sequence reads: CASSELGLTQYF. Here the CDR3 DNA reads TGTGCCAGCAGTGAATTGGGCCTTACCCAGTATTTT.

This clonotype showed up many times. V is TRBV20-1 and J is TRBJ2-3; 8 bases match TRBD1. V shed 5 bases, J shed 5 bases, and the junction held 18 bases outside the gene matches. The CDR3 extends over 17 amino acids. Germline values: CDR1 DFQATT, CDR2 SNEGSKA (reference sequence). CDR3 in amino acids: CSAPTLLTTGERDTQYF. Written as DNA, the CDR3 is TGCAGTGCTCCAACCCTTTTAACGACAGGGGAACGAGATACGCAGTATTTT.

This clonotype was recorded once. The CDR3 reads CSAILAGVNEQYF. CDR3 DNA sequence: TGCAGTGCTATTTTAGCGGGAGTCAACGAGCAGTACTTC. V gene TRBV20-1 combines with J gene TRBJ2-7, with 9 bases that match TRBD2. Trimming took 4 bases from V and 5 from J; bases not matched to a gene: 6. The CDR3 loop spans 13 amino acids. Germline CDR1 is DFQATT and CDR2 is SNEGSKA (reference sequence).

The CDR3 is CSVDPDSVLEAFF. DNA of the CDR3: TGCAGCGTTGATCCCGACAGTGTGCTTGAAGCTTTCTTT. The V gene is TRBV29-1, the J gene TRBJ1-1; tentatively, D is TRBD1 (5 bases). Germline CDR1 and CDR2: SQVTM and ANQGSEA. This CDR3 comprises 13 residues. Trimming took 3 bases from V and 7 from J, leaving 15 bases between them.

The V and J genes are TRBV6-1 and TRBJ2-2; TRBD1 is a possible D gene (5 bases). The CDR3 runs 16 residues. Deletions cut 8 bases from V and 6 bases from J, with 22 bases between. Germline CDR1 reads MNHNS; CDR2 reads SASEGT. CDR3 residues: CASHLWRQLDSGELFF. CDR3 in DNA: TGTGCCAGCCACTTATGGAGACAGTTAGACTCCGGGGAGCTGTTTTTT.